These T cell receptor beta chains were read from a single sample in a study of blood T cell repertoires in COVID-19. Measured with immunoSEQ multiplex PCR; TCRdb has only the in-frame clones, and not every one. The data contain about 190,000 clones, over 60% of them singletons. The sample consisted of peripheral blood. These receptors were taken from a woman aged 70-85 years with acute or convalescent COVID-19. Both conserved end residues are part of each CDR3. The D gene is left open where the match is weak. Clone size is shown for a subset of rows, as once, few, many or a class of expanded clone.

v_call: TRBV4-2
clone_size: once
d_call: .
j_call: TRBJ2-4
cdr3_nt: TGTGCCAGCAGCCAAGCTGGAGGGGGGGGAAACATTCAGTACTTC
cdr3_aa: CASSQAGGGGNIQYF

v_call: TRBV24-1
clone_size: .
d_call: .
j_call: TRBJ2-5
cdr3_nt: TGTGCCACCAGTGAGCCGAGGGAAGGGGAGACCCAGTACTTC
cdr3_aa: CATSEPREGETQYF

v_call: TRBV12-3/TRBV12-4
clone_size: .
d_call: .
j_call: TRBJ1-2
cdr3_nt: TGTGCCAGCAGCTTTGTTCGTTATGGCTACACCTTC
cdr3_aa: CASSFVRYGYTF

v_call: TRBV9
clone_size: .
d_call: .
j_call: TRBJ2-5
cdr3_nt: TGTGCCAGCAGCGTAGCGGTGGAGGGGGAGACCCAGTACTTC
cdr3_aa: CASSVAVEGETQYF

v_call: TRBV25-1
clone_size: .
d_call: TRBD1
j_call: TRBJ1-6
cdr3_nt: TGTGCCAGCAGTGGGACAGGGCGTGGTTCACCCCTCCACTTT
cdr3_aa: CASSGTGRGSPLHF

v_call: TRBV27
clone_size: .
d_call: TRBD1
j_call: TRBJ1-5
cdr3_nt: TGTGCCAGCGGCGGCGGGACAGGGGCGAATCAGCCCCAGCATTTT
cdr3_aa: CASGGGTGANQPQHF

v_call: TRBV6-6
clone_size: .
d_call: .
j_call: TRBJ2-7
cdr3_nt: TGTGCCAGCAGCCCTAGTCTCCACGAGCAGTACTTC
cdr3_aa: CASSPSLHEQYF

v_call: TRBV18
clone_size: .
d_call: TRBD2
j_call: TRBJ2-1
cdr3_nt: TGTGCCAGCTCACCAGGACTAGCGGACTACAATGAGCAGTTCTTC
cdr3_aa: CASSPGLADYNEQFF

v_call: TRBV2
clone_size: .
d_call: TRBD2
j_call: TRBJ2-1
cdr3_nt: TGTGCCAGCAGACCCGGGACTAGCGCCGCCAATGAGCAGTTCTTC
cdr3_aa: CASRPGTSAANEQFF

v_call: TRBV6-5
clone_size: .
d_call: TRBD1
j_call: TRBJ2-3
cdr3_nt: TGTGCCAGCAACCAGGGGGCTAGCACAGATACGCAGTATTTT
cdr3_aa: CASNQGASTDTQYF

v_call: TRBV30
clone_size: .
d_call: TRBD1
j_call: TRBJ1-6
cdr3_nt: TGTGCCTGGAGCCGAAGGACAGGGAGGAGTTCACCCCTCCACTTT
cdr3_aa: CAWSRRTGRSSPLHF

v_call: TRBV10-1
clone_size: .
d_call: TRBD2
j_call: TRBJ2-3
cdr3_nt: TGCGCCAGCAGTGATAAGCCCACTAGCGCTACAGATACGCAGTATTTT
cdr3_aa: CASSDKPTSATDTQYF

v_call: TRBV19
clone_size: .
d_call: .
j_call: TRBJ1-4
cdr3_nt: TGTGCCAGTAGTATGGGGGCCAGTAATGAAAAACTGTTTTTT
cdr3_aa: CASSMGASNEKLFF

v_call: TRBV4-2
clone_size: .
d_call: .
j_call: TRBJ2-4
cdr3_nt: TGTGCCAGCAGCCAAGTGGTGGCAGTCATAGCCAAAAACATTCAGTACTTC
cdr3_aa: CASSQVVAVIAKNIQYF

v_call: TRBV7-9
clone_size: .
d_call: .
j_call: TRBJ2-5
cdr3_nt: TGTGCCAGCAGCTTATCGAGGGGGATAGACACCCAGTACTTC
cdr3_aa: CASSLSRGIDTQYF

v_call: TRBV6-5
clone_size: .
d_call: TRBD2
j_call: TRBJ2-7
cdr3_nt: TGTGCCAGCAGCAATAGCGGGCAATCCTACGAGCAGTACTTC
cdr3_aa: CASSNSGQSYEQYF

v_call: TRBV5-1
clone_size: .
d_call: .
j_call: TRBJ1-3
cdr3_nt: TGCGCCAGCAGCACGGCAGGGAACTCTGGAAACACCATATATTTT
cdr3_aa: CASSTAGNSGNTIYF

v_call: TRBV5-4
clone_size: .
d_call: .
j_call: TRBJ2-6
cdr3_nt: TGTGCCAGCAGCTTGCAAACGGTCTCTGGGGCCAACGTCCTGACTTTC
cdr3_aa: CASSLQTVSGANVLTF